The clone carrying this T cell receptor beta chain was recorded many times. Antigen: not known. The data are from a study of early T cells in non-severe SARS-CoV-2 infection. Study overall: With bulk RNA from unsorted whole blood as input, sequencing yielded unpaired chains.

Germline V gene sequence: CDR1 SGHVS, CDR2 FNYEAQ. This CDR3 has 14 residues. V lost 5 bases to trimming and J lost 4 bases; unmatched junction nucleotides: 6. As part of library construction, unique molecular identifiers were attached to individual cDNA molecules. Each CDR3 protein is one row after TCRdb ran MiXCR on the 5' RACE reads. The sample records roughly 24,000 distinct CDR3 sequences, around 4.2% being singletons. General study findings and limits: Matches to VDJdb favored anti-spike CD8 responses and missed private and CD4 specificities.

Sequenced sample: whole blood. The V and J genes are TRBV7-6 and TRBJ2-3; TRBD1 matches 7 bases. The sequence came from an adult who was a healthcare worker with PCR-confirmed SARS-CoV-2 infection or an uninfected control (not recorded which). For the CDR3, the DNA is TGTGCCAGCAGCCCCAAAGGGGGCCCAGATACGCAGTATTTT. Residues: CASSPKGGPDTQYF.